This record covers a single TCR beta chain. Its antigen is currently unknown. This sample was taken from a study of T-cell reconstitution after alpha-beta-depleted transplantation in children. Findings of the study overall: The authors attributed T-cell counts and diversity one year after transplant mostly to newly produced T cells.

In germline, CDR1 is ENHRY, CDR2 SYGVKD. The V and J ends lost 2 bases and 5 bases, in that order; junction bases with no gene match: 3. This CDR3 spans 14 amino acids. For TCRbeta, the library was prepared with unique molecular identifiers. From the PCR reads, TCRdb called clonotypes with MiXCR, one entry per CDR3 protein. This sample has about 74,000 distinct CDR3 sequences, with 12% to 15% found just once. This TCR was recovered from a male patient between 2 and 10 years old who had a stem cell transplant for acute lymphoblastic leukemia, so the T cells may come from the graft donor. The J gene is TRBJ2-1, the V gene TRBV10-3; the match to TRBD2 covers 7 bases. The material was PBMCs, mostly from graft donor cells, obtained 180 days after TCRalphabeta/CD19-depleted stem cell transplant. The CDR3 DNA sequence: TGTGCCATCAGTGAGAGCGGGACCAACAATGAGCAGTTCTTC. The encoded protein is CAISESGTNNEQFF.